Listed below are T cell receptor beta chains from one sample, sequenced in a study of blood T cell repertoires in COVID-19. Profiled with immunoSEQ multiplex PCR; TCRdb holds only in-frame clones, not every one. The profile shows fewer than 70,000 clones, 88% of them singletons. The specimen was peripheral blood. The receptors shown here come from a human donor in a cohort sampled during active COVID-19. Both conserved end residues are part of each CDR3. Fields, in order: clone size, V gene, D gene, J gene, CDR3 protein, CDR3 DNA. A D gene is named only where the DNA matches it firmly. Clone size is shown for a subset of rows, as once, few, many or a class of expanded clone.

clone_size: NA; v_call: TRBV15; d_call: NA; j_call: TRBJ1-3; cdr3_aa: CATSRRGTGNTIYF; cdr3_nt: TGTGCCACCAGCAGGCGGGGGACAGGAAACACCATATATTTT
clone_size: NA; v_call: TRBV7-6; d_call: TRBD1; j_call: TRBJ2-3; cdr3_aa: CASSLGPFGTGTDTQYF; cdr3_nt: TGTGCCAGCAGCTTAGGACCCTTCGGGACAGGGACAGATACGCAGTATTTT
clone_size: NA; v_call: TRBV28; d_call: NA; j_call: TRBJ1-2; cdr3_aa: CASSLEGNPVGLNGYTF; cdr3_nt: TGTGCCAGCAGTTTAGAGGGTAATCCAGTGGGTTTGAATGGCTACACCTTC
clone_size: NA; v_call: TRBV30; d_call: NA; j_call: TRBJ2-5; cdr3_aa: CAWSIGSGPETQYF; cdr3_nt: TGTGCCTGGAGTATCGGGAGTGGGCCTGAGACCCAGTACTTC
clone_size: NA; v_call: TRBV14; d_call: TRBD2; j_call: TRBJ2-7; cdr3_aa: CASSQGLSGAYEQYF; cdr3_nt: TGTGCCAGCAGCCAAGGCCTTAGCGGGGCCTACGAGCAGTACTTC
clone_size: NA; v_call: TRBV7-2; d_call: NA; j_call: TRBJ2-7; cdr3_aa: CASSLNPLNEQYF; cdr3_nt: TGTGCCAGCAGCTTAAATCCCCTTAACGAGCAGTACTTC
clone_size: NA; v_call: TRBV18; d_call: NA; j_call: TRBJ2-6; cdr3_aa: CASSRTQSGANVLTF; cdr3_nt: TGTGCCAGCTCTCGCACTCAATCTGGGGCCAACGTCCTGACTTTC
clone_size: NA; v_call: TRBV6-4; d_call: NA; j_call: TRBJ2-1; cdr3_aa: CASSDIAGRGEQFF; cdr3_nt: TGTGCCAGCAGTGACATTGCGGGTCGGGGTGAGCAGTTCTTC
clone_size: NA; v_call: TRBV6-5; d_call: NA; j_call: TRBJ1-2; cdr3_aa: CASSSRQVSYTF; cdr3_nt: TGTGCCAGCAGTTCCAGACAGGTTTCTTACACCTTC
clone_size: NA; v_call: TRBV15; d_call: NA; j_call: TRBJ1-2; cdr3_aa: CATSREGDRYGYTF; cdr3_nt: TGTGCCACCAGCCGAGAAGGGGATCGGTATGGCTACACCTTC
clone_size: NA; v_call: TRBV2; d_call: TRBD1; j_call: TRBJ2-7; cdr3_aa: CASSRTGGSSYEQYF; cdr3_nt: TGTGCCAGCAGCCGCACAGGGGGCAGCTCCTACGAGCAGTACTTC
clone_size: NA; v_call: TRBV5-6; d_call: NA; j_call: TRBJ2-5; cdr3_aa: CASSLVPGRVGQETQYF; cdr3_nt: TGTGCCAGCAGCTTGGTACCCGGGCGGGTGGGCCAAGAGACCCAGTACTTC
clone_size: NA; v_call: TRBV28; d_call: NA; j_call: TRBJ1-5; cdr3_aa: CASRLRESRQPQHF; cdr3_nt: TGTGCCAGCAGACTCAGGGAAAGTCGTCAGCCCCAGCATTTT
clone_size: NA; v_call: TRBV6-5; d_call: NA; j_call: TRBJ2-7; cdr3_aa: CASSLTDRRYEQYF; cdr3_nt: TGTGCCAGCAGCCTAACCGACAGGCGCTACGAGCAGTACTTC
clone_size: NA; v_call: TRBV20-1; d_call: NA; j_call: TRBJ1-2; cdr3_aa: CSVGRAYGYTF; cdr3_nt: TGCAGTGTGGGCAGGGCCTATGGCTACACCTTC
clone_size: NA; v_call: TRBV5-1; d_call: NA; j_call: TRBJ2-3; cdr3_aa: CASSPDSPAITDTQYF; cdr3_nt: TGCGCCAGCAGCCCCGACAGCCCCGCAATCACAGATACGCAGTATTTT
clone_size: once; v_call: TRBV11-2; d_call: NA; j_call: TRBJ2-2; cdr3_aa: CASSFLARGELFF; cdr3_nt: TGTGCCAGCAGCTTTCTGGCCCGAGGGGAGCTGTTTTTT
clone_size: NA; v_call: TRBV15; d_call: TRBD1; j_call: TRBJ1-1; cdr3_aa: CATSRARDRAEAFF; cdr3_nt: TGTGCCACCAGCAGGGCAAGGGACAGGGCTGAAGCTTTCTTT
clone_size: NA; v_call: TRBV7-2; d_call: NA; j_call: TRBJ2-1; cdr3_aa: CASSFTGTTQFF; cdr3_nt: TGTGCCAGCAGCTTTACCGGGACAACGCAGTTCTTC
clone_size: NA; v_call: TRBV4-1; d_call: NA; j_call: TRBJ1-4; cdr3_aa: CASSQDRGVEEKLFF; cdr3_nt: TGCGCCAGCAGCCAAGATCGGGGGGTGGAGGAAAAACTGTTTTTT
clone_size: NA; v_call: TRBV5-1; d_call: TRBD1; j_call: TRBJ2-7; cdr3_aa: CASRTGTGMYEQYF; cdr3_nt: TGCGCCAGCAGAACCGGGACAGGGATGTACGAGCAGTACTTC
clone_size: NA; v_call: TRBV12-3/TRBV12-4; d_call: NA; j_call: TRBJ2-7; cdr3_aa: CASTQQGFEQYF; cdr3_nt: TGTGCCAGCACCCAACAGGGTTTCGAGCAGTACTTC
clone_size: NA; v_call: TRBV6-2/TRBV6-3; d_call: NA; j_call: TRBJ2-5; cdr3_aa: CASSFGEVWQETQYF; cdr3_nt: TGTGCCAGCAGTTTCGGGGAGGTTTGGCAAGAGACCCAGTACTTC
clone_size: NA; v_call: TRBV3-1/TRBV3-2; d_call: TRBD1; j_call: TRBJ1-1; cdr3_aa: CASSQGDSRGTEAFF; cdr3_nt: TGTGCCAGCAGCCAAGGGGACAGCCGGGGCACTGAAGCTTTCTTT
clone_size: NA; v_call: TRBV10-1; d_call: NA; j_call: TRBJ1-1; cdr3_aa: CASSETQTLNTEAFF; cdr3_nt: TGCGCCAGCAGTGAGACCCAGACACTGAACACTGAAGCTTTCTTT
clone_size: NA; v_call: TRBV27; d_call: TRBD1; j_call: TRBJ1-2; cdr3_aa: CASSPRDRPINYGYTF; cdr3_nt: TGTGCCAGCAGTCCCCGGGACAGGCCGATTAACTATGGCTACACCTTC
clone_size: few; v_call: TRBV19; d_call: NA; j_call: TRBJ1-3; cdr3_aa: CASSISADSSGNTIYF; cdr3_nt: TGTGCCAGTAGTATATCAGCGGACAGCTCTGGAAACACCATATATTTT